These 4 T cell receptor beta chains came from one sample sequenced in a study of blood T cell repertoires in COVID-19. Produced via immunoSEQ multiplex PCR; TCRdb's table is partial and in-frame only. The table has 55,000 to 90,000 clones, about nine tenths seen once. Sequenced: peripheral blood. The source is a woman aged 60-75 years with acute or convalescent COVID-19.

The CDR3 is CSAGTGGRADTQYF. CDR3 DNA sequence: TGCAGCGCCGGGACAGGGGGACGGGCAGATACGCAGTATTTT. The rearrangement joins TRBV29-1 to TRBJ2-3, with 11 bases that match TRBD1. Germline trimming cut 7 bases from V and 4 bases from J; bases unmatched to any gene: 7. Looked up from germline, CDR1 is SQVTM and CDR2 is ANQGSEA. CDR3 length: 14 amino acids.

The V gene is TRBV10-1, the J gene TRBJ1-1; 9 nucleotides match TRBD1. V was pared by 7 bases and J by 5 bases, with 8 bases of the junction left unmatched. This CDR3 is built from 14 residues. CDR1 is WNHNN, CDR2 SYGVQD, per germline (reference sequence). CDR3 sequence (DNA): TGCGCCAGCACCGAAAACAGGGGGCAGACTGAAGCTTTCTTT. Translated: CASTENRGQTEAFF.

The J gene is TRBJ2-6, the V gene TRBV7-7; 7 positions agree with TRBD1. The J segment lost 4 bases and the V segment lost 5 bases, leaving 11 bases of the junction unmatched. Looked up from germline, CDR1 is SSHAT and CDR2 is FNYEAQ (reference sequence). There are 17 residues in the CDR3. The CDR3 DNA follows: TGTGCCAGCAGCCCAAATCCCACAGGGGTCGGGGCCAACGTCCTGACTTTC. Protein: CASSPNPTGVGANVLTF.

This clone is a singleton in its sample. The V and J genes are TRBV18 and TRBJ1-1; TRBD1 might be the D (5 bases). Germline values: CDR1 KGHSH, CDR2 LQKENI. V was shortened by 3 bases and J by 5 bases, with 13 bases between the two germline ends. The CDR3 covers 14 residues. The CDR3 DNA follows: TGTGCCAGCTCACCGGGAGGGGTAGGGACTGAAGCTTTCTTT. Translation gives CASSPGGVGTEAFF.